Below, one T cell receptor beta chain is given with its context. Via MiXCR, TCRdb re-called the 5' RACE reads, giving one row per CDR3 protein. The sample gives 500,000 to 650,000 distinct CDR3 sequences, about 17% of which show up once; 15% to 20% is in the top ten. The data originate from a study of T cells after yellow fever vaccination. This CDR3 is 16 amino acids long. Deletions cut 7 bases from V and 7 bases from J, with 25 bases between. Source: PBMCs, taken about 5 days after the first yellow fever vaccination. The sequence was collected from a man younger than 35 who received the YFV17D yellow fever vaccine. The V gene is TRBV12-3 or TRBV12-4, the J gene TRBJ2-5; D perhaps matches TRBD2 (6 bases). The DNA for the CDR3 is TGTGCCAGCACAACACCCGGGACTCGTAATGAAGGGACCCAGTACTTC. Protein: CASTTPGTRNEGTQYF.